This T cell receptor (beta chain) was identified during a study of T cell responses to AZD1222 COVID-19 vaccine (dated by TCRdb to the early 2020s). Describing the broader study: A total of under 250 trial participants underwent TCR sequencing, of whom nearly 210 had received two doses of AZD1222 and 26 had received two doses of the MenACWY control vaccine. Trial participants were enrolled into age subgroups of 18-55, 56-69 and 70-plus years, which contained approximately 150, 28 and 58 TCR-sequenced participants, respectively. General study outcomes and caveats: After two AZD1222 doses, both the breadth and the depth of spike-specific TCRs were significantly higher than at day 0 and than in MenACWY recipients. Because no day 14 peak-response samples were available, the repertoires could be characterized only after the peak T cell response. Participants were mostly white British, with more females than males. The authors suggested clonal diversity may have been underestimated. Reportedly, close to half of the unique spike-specific TCRs recognized epitopes lying outside the regions that are mutated in the B.1.351 and B.1.1.7 variants. The 56-69-year group was small, and its depth increase did not reach significance, likely because of low power. Vaccine-associated CD4 TCRs spanned the whole spike protein, with dominant responses in regions 160-218 and 743-854. Only six or seven AZD1222 recipients were SARS-CoV-2 seropositive at baseline, limiting conclusions about previously exposed vaccinees.

The CDR3, cysteine through phenylalanine, is 13 amino acids long. Solely the CDR3 DNA is kept, with 39 bases framed from the first base. The germline ends are 7 bases apart after V is trimmed by 2 bases and J by 6 bases. CDR1 and CDR2, per the germline V gene (reference sequence), are LGHDT and YNNKEL. The intended sense of this specimen's time point label: about 28 days (+/-7) after the second vaccine dose. AZD1222 recipients with second doses at about 4 weeks or about 12 weeks were pooled, because spike-specific TCR depth and breadth did not differ between schedules. The vaccinee samples were drawn from two UK trials, COV001 and COV002, one of which was a single-blind randomized controlled phase 2/3 trial testing AZD1222 (ChAdOx1 nCoV-19) in healthy adults. For TCRbeta chain sequencing, PBMC samples were collected from trial participants at day 0 and at day 28 after the second dose. The CDR3 regions of human TCRbeta chains were analyzed by immunosequencing. Per the original workflow: TCRs in the repertoires were compared against a reference library of SARS-CoV-2-specific TCRs that had been generated with the MIRA antigen-specificity platform. Breadth meant the fraction of unique TCRs that were SARS-CoV-2-associated, whereas depth meant the fraction of total T cells that were SARS-CoV-2-associated. Using the MIRA data, each spike-specific TCR was assigned both to the spike region to which the TCR was reactive and to a CD4 or CD8 class. Log10-transformed breadth and depth values were compared by one-way ANOVA with Sidak's multiple comparisons tests. The clones in this table, taken by TCRdb from immuneACCESS, are in-frame only. Not every clone is retained; where verified, under half of the shortfall comes from an unresolved V gene, and the cause of the rest is unknown. V, J and clone size are those of that table, while D and trimming were read from the DNA. This sample holds about 120,000 clones; over 80% were observed only once. Jointly, the top ten make up more than 7% of the sample.

A note on this clone: Its binding antigen is unknown. No much larger clone exists at a distance of one base, and base qualities are not known.

The sequence was collected from an adult who received the AZD1222 COVID-19 vaccine. The material sequenced was peripheral blood, taken 28 days after the second AZD1222 dose. The sequence links TRBV3-1 (or the pseudogene TRBV3-2) to TRBJ2-2; there is no confident call for the D gene. The DNA is TGTGCCAGCAGCCAATCGGAATCCGGGGAGCTGTTTTTT. It is translated as CASSQSESGELFF.